This is a list of T cell receptor beta chains from one sample in a study of T-cell memory formation after mild COVID-19. TCRdb called the 5' RACE reads again in MiXCR, with one record for every CDR3 protein. The data hold 530,000 or so distinct CDR3 sequences, with 17% observed a single time. The sample comprised PBMCs or a T cell subset sorted from them (not recorded which). These receptors came from an adult woman who had mild COVID-19 (a few samples of this study predate the infection). Cell type and time point are not known. Each CDR3 is given with its conserved first and last residue. The D gene is left open where the match is weak. Size tells how often a clone was seen (once, few, many) or the class of an expanded clone, and some rows leave it out.

abundance	j_gene	d_gene	v_gene	CDR3aa	CDR3nt
few	TRBJ1-5	.	TRBV7-8	CASSLEAGSQPQHF	TGTGCCAGCAGCTTAGAGGCGGGGTCTCAGCCCCAGCATTTT
few	TRBJ2-7	TRBD1	TRBV27	CASSRDRGLSYEQYF	TGTGCCAGCAGCCGGGACAGGGGTCTATCCTACGAGCAGTACTTC
once	TRBJ1-5	.	TRBV6-2/TRBV6-3	CASSWGPWDQPQHF	TGTGCCAGCAGTTGGGGACCGTGGGATCAGCCCCAGCATTTT
.	TRBJ1-5	.	TRBV12-3/TRBV12-4	CASSYGRGLPQHF	TGTGCCAGCAGTTACGGCAGGGGTCTTCCCCAGCATTTT
few	TRBJ1-3	.	TRBV18	CASSPNDGNTIYF	TGTGCCAGCTCACCGAATGATGGAAACACCATATATTTT
.	TRBJ2-5	.	TRBV7-8	CASSPRHRETQYF	TGTGCCAGCAGCCCACGCCACAGGGAGACCCAGTACTTC
.	TRBJ1-1	.	TRBV7-6	CASSPNTRRNTEAFF	TGTGCCAGCAGCCCCAACACTCGGAGGAACACTGAAGCTTTCTTT
few	TRBJ2-7	.	TRBV24-1	CATSDPRRVGSYEQYF	TGTGCCACCAGTGATCCGAGACGAGTGGGCTCCTACGAGCAGTACTTC
few	TRBJ2-7	TRBD2	TRBV20-1	CSATTSVSYEQYF	TGCAGTGCTACAACTAGCGTCTCTTACGAGCAGTACTTC
.	TRBJ2-7	.	TRBV7-2	CASSFLFRTTEGYEQYF	TGTGCCAGCAGCTTTTTATTCCGCACGACAGAGGGTTACGAGCAGTACTTC
.	TRBJ2-2	TRBD2	TRBV7-2	CASSTPLAGGSGELFF	TGTGCCAGCAGCACACCTCTAGCGGGAGGTTCCGGGGAGCTGTTTTTT
few	TRBJ2-3	TRBD2	TRBV18	CASSPLIAGATDTQYF	TGTGCCAGCTCACCACTGATAGCGGGAGCAACAGATACGCAGTATTTT
.	TRBJ1-1	.	TRBV6-2/TRBV6-3	CASSYSISGGRNTEAFF	TGTGCCAGCAGTTACTCGATTTCCGGGGGCCGGAACACTGAAGCTTTCTTT
few	TRBJ2-2	.	TRBV4-1	CASSQITSTGELFF	TGCGCCAGCAGCCAGATAACTTCCACCGGGGAGCTGTTTTTT
few	TRBJ1-3	.	TRBV30	CAWSVLGNTIYF	TGTGCCTGGAGTGTTCTTGGAAACACCATATATTTT
.	TRBJ1-2	.	TRBV6-5	CASSSRKNGYTF	TGTGCCAGCAGTTCCCGGAAGAATGGCTACACCTTC
few	TRBJ1-1	.	TRBV5-1	CASSFGQGPMNTEAFF	TGCGCCAGCAGCTTCGGCCAGGGGCCTATGAACACTGAAGCTTTCTTT
.	TRBJ2-7	.	TRBV12-3/TRBV12-4	CASSLKVLAYEQYF	TGTGCCAGCAGTTTGAAGGTGCTAGCCTACGAGCAGTACTTC
few	TRBJ2-3	TRBD1	TRBV12-3/TRBV12-4	CASSRGTGITDTQYF	TGTGCCAGCAGTCGAGGGACAGGGATTACAGATACGCAGTATTTT
.	TRBJ2-3	TRBD2	TRBV5-1	CASSLPRLAGGPADTQYF	TGCGCCAGCAGCCTACCCCGACTAGCGGGGGGGCCAGCAGATACGCAGTATTTT
few	TRBJ1-4	.	TRBV27	CASSLLQGSEEKLFF	TGTGCCAGCAGTCTACTCCAGGGATCGGAGGAAAAACTGTTTTTT
.	TRBJ1-2	.	TRBV19	CASKGQPIGYTF	TGTGCCAGTAAGGGGCAGCCTATCGGCTACACCTTC
few	TRBJ1-2	.	TRBV9	CASSETGVVVYGYTF	TGTGCCAGCAGCGAGACGGGCGTCGTCGTCTATGGCTACACCTTC
many	TRBJ1-1	TRBD1	TRBV5-5	CASSSDRDTEAFF	TGTGCCAGCAGCTCCGACAGGGATACTGAAGCTTTCTTT
few	TRBJ2-7	.	TRBV12-3/TRBV12-4	CASSPRQRTTSYEQYF	TGTGCCAGCAGTCCACGACAGAGAACAACGTCCTACGAGCAGTACTTC
.	TRBJ1-2	.	TRBV16	CASSQTGLAWGYTF	TGTGCCAGCAGCCAAACAGGGTTGGCGTGGGGCTACACCTTC
few	TRBJ2-1	.	TRBV12-3/TRBV12-4	CASSSSPTSGLSGNEQFF	TGTGCCAGCAGTTCCTCTCCGACTTCTGGCCTTAGTGGCAATGAGCAGTTCTTC
few	TRBJ2-3	.	TRBV12-3/TRBV12-4	CASTLRGDTQYF	TGTGCCAGCACCCTGAGGGGAGATACGCAGTATTTT
.	TRBJ1-6	.	TRBV6-5	CASGLIRAPLYLYNSPLHF	TGTGCCAGCGGGCTGATCAGGGCACCCCTTTATCTCTATAATTCACCCCTCCACTTT
few	TRBJ1-2	.	TRBV20-1	CSARDSGRGTGYTF	TGCAGTGCTAGAGATTCAGGCAGGGGAACGGGCTACACCTTC
few	TRBJ2-1	.	TRBV2	CANSPGGETSQFF	TGTGCCAACTCTCCCGGGGGAGAGACTTCACAGTTCTTC
.	TRBJ1-2	.	TRBV24-1	CATSGSGENYGYTF	TGTGCCACCTCAGGATCCGGGGAAAACTATGGCTACACCTTC
few	TRBJ2-5	.	TRBV20-1	CSARETPETQYF	TGCAGTGCTAGAGAGACCCCAGAGACCCAGTACTTC
.	TRBJ2-2	.	TRBV21-1	CHGQGHTGELFF	TGTCACGGACAGGGGCACACCGGGGAGCTGTTTTTT
few	TRBJ1-1	.	TRBV20-1	CSARDFGGGAEAFF	TGCAGTGCTAGAGATTTCGGGGGAGGGGCTGAAGCTTTCTTT
.	TRBJ1-5	TRBD1	TRBV20-1	CSGLGDGDRGSQPQHF	TGCAGTGGGCTAGGTGACGGAGACAGGGGGAGCCAGCCCCAGCATTTT
few	TRBJ2-7	.	TRBV4-1	CASSRQDLQLTSYEQYF	TGCGCCAGCAGCCGACAGGACCTCCAACTCACCTCCTACGAGCAGTACTTC
few	TRBJ2-5	TRBD2	TRBV27	CASSSLAGAETQYF	TGTGCCAGCAGTTCCCTAGCGGGTGCAGAGACCCAGTACTTC
.	TRBJ2-3	TRBD2	TRBV5-1	CASSPLSVLTSGSTDTQYF	TGCGCCAGCAGCCCCCTCTCGGTTCTGACTAGCGGGAGCACAGATACGCAGTATTTT
few	TRBJ2-1	TRBD1	TRBV6-5	CASSYLRDRLNNEQFF	TGTGCCAGCAGTTATCTTCGGGACAGGCTAAACAATGAGCAGTTCTTC
few	TRBJ1-1	.	TRBV20-1	CSARDYTGLGFF	TGCAGTGCTAGAGACTATACAGGGTTGGGTTTCTTT
few	TRBJ2-2	.	TRBV12-3/TRBV12-4	CASSSGANTGELFF	TGTGCCAGCAGTTCTGGTGCGAACACCGGGGAGCTGTTTTTT
many	TRBJ2-2	.	TRBV13	CASSFLGGMMAGELFF	TGTGCCAGCAGCTTCCTAGGAGGGATGATGGCCGGGGAGCTGTTTTTT
many	TRBJ2-1	.	TRBV20-1	CSARDLEKTGLNEQFF	TGCAGTGCTAGAGACCTGGAAAAGACAGGCCTCAATGAGCAGTTCTTC
few	TRBJ1-2	.	TRBV7-3	CASSQMGANYGYTF	TGTGCCAGCAGCCAAATGGGGGCTAACTATGGCTACACCTTC
.	TRBJ2-3	.	TRBV18	CASSPPLPFDTQYF	TGTGCCAGCTCACCACCCCTCCCTTTCGATACGCAGTATTTT
.	TRBJ2-5	TRBD1	TRBV5-1	CASSIRDREETQYF	TGCGCCAGCAGCATCCGGGACAGGGAAGAGACCCAGTACTTC
.	TRBJ1-6	.	TRBV20-1	CSAREGGVGNSPLHF	TGCAGTGCTAGAGAGGGGGGGGTCGGTAATTCACCCCTCCACTTT
few	TRBJ1-1	TRBD1	TRBV19	CASSKTGERTEAFF	TGTGCCAGTAGTAAGACAGGGGAACGCACTGAAGCTTTCTTT
.	TRBJ2-3	TRBD2	TRBV20-1	CSARAGTSGSYTDTQYF	TGCAGTGCTAGAGCGGGGACTAGCGGATCCTACACAGATACGCAGTATTTT
.	TRBJ2-5	.	TRBV21-1	CASLQRAPRGETQYF	TGTGCCAGCCTACAAAGGGCTCCGAGAGGGGAGACCCAGTACTTC
.	TRBJ1-2	TRBD1	TRBV15	CATSGTEFYGYTF	TGTGCCACCAGCGGGACAGAGTTCTATGGCTACACCTTC
few	TRBJ2-7	.	TRBV7-2	CASSLSSETGYEQYF	TGTGCCAGCAGCTTATCTTCCGAGACAGGCTACGAGCAGTACTTC
many	TRBJ2-1	TRBD1	TRBV20-1	CSAAPGQLDNEQFF	TGCAGTGCTGCCCCGGGACAGCTCGACAATGAGCAGTTCTTC
few	TRBJ2-7	TRBD1	TRBV10-3	CAIRPSSGQAEREYF	TGTGCCATCAGACCATCGTCGGGACAGGCCGAAAGGGAGTACTTC
.	TRBJ2-1	.	TRBV7-2	CASSLARESYNEQFF	TGTGCCAGCAGCTTAGCACGGGAGTCTTACAATGAGCAGTTCTTC